The TCR beta chain under discussion was sequenced for a study of Ad26.COV2.S vaccination and SARS-CoV-2 variants. Study-wide points: There was a possibility that the TCR breadth and depth analyses underestimated total T cell responses.

V shed 3 bases and J shed 10 bases, with 16 bases lying between them. This CDR3 comprises 13 residues. Germline V gives CDR1 KGHSH, CDR2 LQKENI. The method was immunoSEQ multiplex PCR; TCRdb's version includes in-frame clones alone and lacks a portion of them. This sample has roughly 270,000 clones, with 80% to 90% found just once. On this clone: What it recognizes is unknown.

This sample's treatment: roughly 19 received Ad26.COV2.S at low or high dose, single or two shots; about 5 received placebo; per-sample allocation not given. On day 63 after the first injection, vaccine and placebo recipients gave samples. This TCR was recovered from a person between 18 and 65 years old who received the Ad26.COV2.S COVID-19 vaccine or a placebo. The rearrangement uses TRBV18 and TRBJ2-7; D call uncertain. Source: peripheral blood, taken in a trial of Ad26.COV2.S vaccine versus placebo. In nucleotides, the CDR3 is TGTGCCAGCTCACCCCAGGACCGAGAAATCCAGTACTTC. Translation gives CASSPQDREIQYF. The whole variable domain, filled in from reference TRBV18 and TRBJ2-7, reads NAGVMQNPRHLVRRRGQEARLRCSPMKGHSHVYWYRQLPEEGLKFMVYLQKENIIDESGMPKERFSAEFPKEGPSILRIQQVVRGDSAAYFCASSPQDREIQYFGPGTRLTVT.